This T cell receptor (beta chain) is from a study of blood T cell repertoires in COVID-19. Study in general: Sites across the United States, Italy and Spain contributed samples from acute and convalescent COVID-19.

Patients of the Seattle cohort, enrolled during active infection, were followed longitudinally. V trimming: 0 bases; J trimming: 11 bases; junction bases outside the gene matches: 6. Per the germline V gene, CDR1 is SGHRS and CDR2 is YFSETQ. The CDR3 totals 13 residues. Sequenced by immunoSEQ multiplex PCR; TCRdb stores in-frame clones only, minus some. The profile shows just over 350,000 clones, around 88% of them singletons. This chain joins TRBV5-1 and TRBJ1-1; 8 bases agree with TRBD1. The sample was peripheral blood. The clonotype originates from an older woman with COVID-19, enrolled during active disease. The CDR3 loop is CASSLDRQGKAFF. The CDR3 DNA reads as TGCGCCAGCAGCTTGGACCGACAGGGGAAGGCTTTCTTT.